What follows is one T cell receptor beta chain and its context. In its sample, this clone was seen once. Its cognate antigen has yet to be identified. No clone much larger than this one lies a single base away; base qualities are absent. The sample belongs to a study of T cell changes during pregnancy in multiple sclerosis (dated by TCRdb to 2018 to 2020). Describing the broader study: In women with multiple sclerosis, the researchers looked at how the T cell repertoire shifted as pregnancy progressed.

The library was obtained by the immunoSEQ multiplex PCR assay. The table comes from immuneACCESS by way of TCRdb, which keeps in-frame sequences with V and J called. Part of the clones is missing from these tables; in studies checked, under half for an unresolved V gene and the rest for unknown reasons. The sample table records around 110,000 clones; less than 95% of these occur just once. Of the sample, 1.5% to 2% falls within the top ten clones. V is shortened by 4 bases, J by 1 base, and the region joining them spans 13 bases. The CDR3 numbers 14 residues from cysteine through phenylalanine. Left in the record is the CDR3 DNA by itself, 42 bases read in frame from the first base. The germline V gene provides CDR1 SQVTM and CDR2 ANQGSEA.

The sample in question was peripheral blood, obtained after pregnancy. This sequence was found in a female donor with multiple sclerosis, enrolled in a pregnancy study. The V gene is TRBV29-1 and the J gene is TRBJ1-1; D gene: possibly TRBD1, on 5 matching bases. The sequence in DNA is TGCAGCGTTGCTTTACAGGCCCCGAACACTGAAGCTTTCTTT. This encodes CSVALQAPNTEAFF.